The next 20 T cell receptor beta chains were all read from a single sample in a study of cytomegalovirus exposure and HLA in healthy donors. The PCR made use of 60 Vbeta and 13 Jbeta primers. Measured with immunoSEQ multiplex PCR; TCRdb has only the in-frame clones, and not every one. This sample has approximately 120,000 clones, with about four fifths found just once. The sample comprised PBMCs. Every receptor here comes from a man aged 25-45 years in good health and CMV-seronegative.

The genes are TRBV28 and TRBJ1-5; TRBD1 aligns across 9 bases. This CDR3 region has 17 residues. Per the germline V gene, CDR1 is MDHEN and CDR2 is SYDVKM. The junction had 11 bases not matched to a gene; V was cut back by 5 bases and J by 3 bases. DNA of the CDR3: TGTGCCAGCAGTCTTTGGATGGGACAGGGTAACAATCAGCCCCAGCATTTT. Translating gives CASSLWMGQGNNQPQHF.

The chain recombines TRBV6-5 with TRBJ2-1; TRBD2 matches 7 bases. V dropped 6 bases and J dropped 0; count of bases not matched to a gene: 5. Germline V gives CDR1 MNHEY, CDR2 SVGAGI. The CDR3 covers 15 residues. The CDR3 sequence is CASSYGLVSYNEQFF. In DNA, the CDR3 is TGTGCCAGCAGCTATGGACTAGTCTCCTACAATGAGCAGTTCTTC.

The CDR3 nucleotides are TGTGCCAGTAGTATTAGACGGGGGACCGGGGAGCTGTTTTTT. It yields the protein CASSIRRGTGELFF. The rearrangement uses TRBV19 and TRBJ2-2; a weak D match, TRBD2 (6 bases). The CDR3 is 14 amino acids. V lost 3 bases to trimming and J lost 5 bases, with 10 bases between them. Germline CDR1 reads LNHDA; CDR2 reads SQIVND (reference sequence).

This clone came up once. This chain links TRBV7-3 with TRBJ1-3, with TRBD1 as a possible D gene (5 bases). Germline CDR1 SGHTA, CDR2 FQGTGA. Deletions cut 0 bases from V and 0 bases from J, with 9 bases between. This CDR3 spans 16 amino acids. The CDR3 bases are TGTGCCAGCAGCTTAACGGGGGGACCCTCTGGAAACACCATATATTTT. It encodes CASSLTGGPSGNTIYF.

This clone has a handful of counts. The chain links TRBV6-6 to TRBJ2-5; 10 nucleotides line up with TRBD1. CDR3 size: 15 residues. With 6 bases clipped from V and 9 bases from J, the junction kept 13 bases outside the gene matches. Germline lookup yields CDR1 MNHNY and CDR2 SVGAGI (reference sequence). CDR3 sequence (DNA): TGTGCCAGCAGACCGGGACAGGGGCTAAGAGTGGCCCAGTACTTC. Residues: CASRPGQGLRVAQYF.

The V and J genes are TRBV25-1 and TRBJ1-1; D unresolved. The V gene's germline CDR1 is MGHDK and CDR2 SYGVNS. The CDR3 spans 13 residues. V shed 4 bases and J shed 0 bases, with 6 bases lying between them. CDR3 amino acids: CASSAGMNTEAFF. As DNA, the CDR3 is TGTGCCAGCAGTGCAGGTATGAACACTGAAGCTTTCTTT.

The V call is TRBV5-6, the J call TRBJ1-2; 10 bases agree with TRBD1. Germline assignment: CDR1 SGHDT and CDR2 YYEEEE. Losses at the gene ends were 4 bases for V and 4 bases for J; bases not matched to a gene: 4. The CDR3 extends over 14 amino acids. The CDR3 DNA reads TGTGCCAGCAGCAAGGGGGACAGGGGCTATGGCTACACCTTC. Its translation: CASSKGDRGYGYTF.

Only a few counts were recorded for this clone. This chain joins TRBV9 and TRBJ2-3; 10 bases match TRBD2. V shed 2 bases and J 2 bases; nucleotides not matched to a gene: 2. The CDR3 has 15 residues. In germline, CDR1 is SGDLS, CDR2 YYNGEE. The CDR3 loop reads CASSVSGGFTDTQYF. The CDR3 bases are TGTGCCAGCAGCGTTAGCGGGGGGTTCACAGATACGCAGTATTTT.

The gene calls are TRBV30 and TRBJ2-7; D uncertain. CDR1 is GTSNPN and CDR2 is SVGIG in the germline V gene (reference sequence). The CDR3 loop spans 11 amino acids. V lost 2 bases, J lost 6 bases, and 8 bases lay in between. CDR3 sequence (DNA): TGTGCCTGGAGTCGAGAACTCGAGCAGTACTTC. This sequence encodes CAWSRELEQYF.

The CDR3 nucleotides are TGTGCCAGCAGGGCGGGACTAGAGGTGGATACGCAGTATTTT. It is translated as CASRAGLEVDTQYF. J is TRBJ2-3 and V is TRBV28; TRBD2 matches at 8 bases. The CDR3 contains 14 residues. Looked up from germline, CDR1 is MDHEN and CDR2 is SYDVKM. The V gene end was trimmed by 6 bases and the J gene end by 6 bases; junction bases not matched to a gene: 8.

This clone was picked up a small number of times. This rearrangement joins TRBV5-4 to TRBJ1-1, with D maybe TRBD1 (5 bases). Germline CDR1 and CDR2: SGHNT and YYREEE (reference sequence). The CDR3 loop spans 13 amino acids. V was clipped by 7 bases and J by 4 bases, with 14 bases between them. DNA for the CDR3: TGTGCCAGCGGGATCGGGGGTGGCACTGAAGCTTTCTTT. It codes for CASGIGGGTEAFF.

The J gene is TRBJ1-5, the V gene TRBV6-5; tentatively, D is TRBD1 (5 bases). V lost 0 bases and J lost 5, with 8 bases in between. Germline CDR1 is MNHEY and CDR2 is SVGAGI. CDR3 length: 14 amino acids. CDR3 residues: CASSYSGDHQPQHF. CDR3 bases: TGTGCCAGCAGTTACTCAGGGGATCATCAGCCCCAGCATTTT.

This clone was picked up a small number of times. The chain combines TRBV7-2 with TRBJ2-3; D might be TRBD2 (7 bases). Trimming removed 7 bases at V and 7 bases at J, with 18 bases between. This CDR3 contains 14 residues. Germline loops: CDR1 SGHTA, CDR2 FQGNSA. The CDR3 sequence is CASTPLRGGNTQYF. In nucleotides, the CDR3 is TGTGCCAGCACCCCTCTGAGGGGGGGGAATACGCAGTATTTT. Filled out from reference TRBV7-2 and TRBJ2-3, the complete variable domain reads GAGVSQSPSNKVTEKGKDVELRCDPISGHTALYWYRQSLGQGLEFLIYFQGNSAPDKSGLPSDRFSAERTGGSVSTLTIQRTQQEDSAVYLCASTPLRGGNTQYFGPGTRLTVL.

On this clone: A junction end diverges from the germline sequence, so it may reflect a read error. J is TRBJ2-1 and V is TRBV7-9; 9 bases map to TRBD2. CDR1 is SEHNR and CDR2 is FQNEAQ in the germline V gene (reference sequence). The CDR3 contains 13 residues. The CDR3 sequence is CSSGRTGYNEQFF. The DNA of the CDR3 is TGTTCCAGCGGGAGGACTGGCTACAATGAGCAGTTCTTC.

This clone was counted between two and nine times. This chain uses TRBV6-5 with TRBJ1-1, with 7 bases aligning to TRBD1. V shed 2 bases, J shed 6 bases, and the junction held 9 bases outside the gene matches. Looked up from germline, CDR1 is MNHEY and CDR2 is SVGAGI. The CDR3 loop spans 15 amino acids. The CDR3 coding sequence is TGTGCCAGCAGTTACCCCGCCGCGACAGGGCCTGAAGCTTTCTTT. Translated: CASSYPAATGPEAFF.

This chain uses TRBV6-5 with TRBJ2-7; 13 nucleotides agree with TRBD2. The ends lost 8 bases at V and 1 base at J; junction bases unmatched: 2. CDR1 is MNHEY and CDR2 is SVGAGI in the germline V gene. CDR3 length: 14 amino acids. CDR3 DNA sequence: TGTGCCAGCGGGACTAGCGGGGCGTCCTACGAGCAGTACTTC. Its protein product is CASGTSGASYEQYF.

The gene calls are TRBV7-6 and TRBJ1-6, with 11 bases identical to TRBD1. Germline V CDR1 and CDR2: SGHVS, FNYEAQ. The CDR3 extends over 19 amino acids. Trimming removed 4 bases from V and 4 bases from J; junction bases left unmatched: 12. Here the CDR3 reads CASSSNPGTGGRYNSPLHF. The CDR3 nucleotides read TGTGCCAGCAGCTCGAACCCCGGGACAGGGGGGAGATATAATTCACCCCTCCACTTT.

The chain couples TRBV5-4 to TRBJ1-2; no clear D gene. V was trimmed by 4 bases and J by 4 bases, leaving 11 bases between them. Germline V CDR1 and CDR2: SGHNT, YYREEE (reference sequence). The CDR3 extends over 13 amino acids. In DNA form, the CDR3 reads TGTGCCAGCAGCGCGTCTCTTGGCTATGGCTACACCTTC. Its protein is CASSASLGYGYTF. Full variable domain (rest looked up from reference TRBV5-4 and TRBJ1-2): ETGVTQSPTHLIKTRGQQVTLRCSSQSGHNTVSWYQQALGQGPQFIFQYYREEENGRGNFPPRFSGLQFPNYSSELNVNALELDDSALYLCASSASLGYGYTFGSGTRLTVV.

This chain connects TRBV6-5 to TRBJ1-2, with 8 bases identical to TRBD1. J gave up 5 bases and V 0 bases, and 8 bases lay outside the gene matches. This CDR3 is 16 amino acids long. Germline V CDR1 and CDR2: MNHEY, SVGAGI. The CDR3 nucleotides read TGTGCCAGCAGTTACTCCGGGACAGGCTTGGGGTATGGCTACACCTTC. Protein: CASSYSGTGLGYGYTF.

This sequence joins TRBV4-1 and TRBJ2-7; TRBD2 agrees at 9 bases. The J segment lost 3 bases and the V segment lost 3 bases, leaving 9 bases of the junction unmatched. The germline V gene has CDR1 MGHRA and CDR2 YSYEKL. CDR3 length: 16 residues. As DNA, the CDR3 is TGCGCCAGCAGCCAGCAGACTAGCGGATTATACTACGAGCAGTACTTC. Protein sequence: CASSQQTSGLYYEQYF.